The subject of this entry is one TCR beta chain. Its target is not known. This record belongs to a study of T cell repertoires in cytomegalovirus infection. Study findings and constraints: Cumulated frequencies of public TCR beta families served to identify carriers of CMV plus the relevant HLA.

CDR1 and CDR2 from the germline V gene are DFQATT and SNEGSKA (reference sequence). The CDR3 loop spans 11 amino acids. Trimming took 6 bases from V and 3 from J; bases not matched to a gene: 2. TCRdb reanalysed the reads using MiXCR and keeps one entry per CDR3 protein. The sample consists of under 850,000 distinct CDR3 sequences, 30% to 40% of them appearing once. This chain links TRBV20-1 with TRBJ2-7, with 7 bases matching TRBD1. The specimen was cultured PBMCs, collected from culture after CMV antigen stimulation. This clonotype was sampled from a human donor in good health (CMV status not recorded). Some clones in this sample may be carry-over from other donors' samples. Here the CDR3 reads CSANRGYEQYF. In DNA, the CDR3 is TGCAGTGCAAACAGGGGCTACGAGCAGTACTTC.